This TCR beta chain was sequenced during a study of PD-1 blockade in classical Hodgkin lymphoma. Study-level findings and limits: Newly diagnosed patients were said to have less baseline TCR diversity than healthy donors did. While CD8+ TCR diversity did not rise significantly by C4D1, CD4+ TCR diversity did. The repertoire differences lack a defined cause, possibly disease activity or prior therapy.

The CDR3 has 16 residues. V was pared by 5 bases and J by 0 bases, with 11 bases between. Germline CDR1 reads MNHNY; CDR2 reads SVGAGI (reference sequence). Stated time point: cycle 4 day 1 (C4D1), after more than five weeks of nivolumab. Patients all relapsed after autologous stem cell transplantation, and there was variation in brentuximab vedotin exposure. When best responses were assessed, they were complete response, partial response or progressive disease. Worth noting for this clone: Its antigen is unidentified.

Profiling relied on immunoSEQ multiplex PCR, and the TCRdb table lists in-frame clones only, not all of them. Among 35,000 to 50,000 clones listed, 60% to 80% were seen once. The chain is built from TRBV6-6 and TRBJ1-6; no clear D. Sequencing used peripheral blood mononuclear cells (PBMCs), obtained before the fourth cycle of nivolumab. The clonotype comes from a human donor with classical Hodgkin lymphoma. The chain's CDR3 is CASSLESLSYNSPLHF. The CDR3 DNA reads TGTGCCAGCAGTCTGGAGAGCCTCTCCTATAATTCACCCCTCCACTTT.